The clone carrying this TCR beta chain was seen only a few times. Antigen specificity is unknown. V dropped 3 bases and J dropped 4; count of bases not matched to a gene: 5. Germline V CDR1 and CDR2: SGHTS, YDEGEE. The CDR3 sequence is 15 residues long. The sample originates from a study of beta chain features in type 1 diabetes. Study findings and constraints: When Type 1 diabetes patients were examined, their TCRB CDR3s proved moderately but significantly shorter in all four CD4+ subsets. It was among patients, rather than healthy donors, that naive, central memory and Treg TCRB repertoires appeared more similar.

Of the isolated RNA, all was reverse transcribed, and so the sequenced material was expressed TCRB transcripts. The data were produced by immunoSEQ multiplex PCR, yet TCRdb's version contains in-frame clones alone and is incomplete. This table has more than 300,000 clones, less than 10% appearing once. Sample: central memory CD4+ T cells from blood. This receptor was identified in a woman under 30 in good health. The chain has TRBV5-8 and TRBJ1-5, with TRBD1 identical over 9 bases. The CDR3 sequence: CASSSPGQGNQPQHF. The CDR3 DNA is TGTGCCAGCAGCTCCCCGGGACAGGGTAATCAGCCCCAGCATTTT.